This paragraph covers one TCR beta chain sequence. Noted time point: after neoadjuvant nivolumab, at surgical resection. This entry belongs to a study of neoadjuvant anti-PD-1 for oral cavity cancer. Sequenced by immunoSEQ multiplex PCR; TCRdb stores in-frame clones only, minus some. The table records some 61,000 clones, approximately 84% of them present only once. This CDR3 has 15 residues. CDR1 SGHRS and CDR2 YFSETQ come from the germline V gene. Trimming removed 1 base at V and 4 bases at J, with 11 bases between. Sequenced material: PBMCs, taken after nivolumab (anti-PD-1) treatment. The chain employs TRBV5-1 and TRBJ2-2; D uncertain. The origin of this receptor is a person aged 35-79 years with oral cavity squamous cell carcinoma. The CDR3 coding sequence is TGCGCCAGCAGCTTGTTTCAGGAAACCACCGGGGAGCTGTTTTTT. Its translation is CASSLFQETTGELFF.